This T cell receptor beta chain was documented in a study of T cell clonality in common variable immunodeficiency. This clone was found many times. Its cognate antigen is unknown. The CDR3 end is not reached by the read, which stops 3 residues before it; the germline J gene fills it in. V shed 0 bases and J shed 2 bases, with 7 bases lying between them. CDR3 length: 13 residues. CDR1 and CDR2 from the germline V gene are DFQATT and SNEGSKA (reference sequence). Notes on the study in general: CVID patient heterogeneity limited repertoire-clinical complication correlations. Fewer deletions and N-nucleotide insertions were reportedly seen in common variable immunodeficiency TCR beta sequences.

Sequencing input was equivalent genomic DNA from CVID and controls. Some clones are missing from TCRdb's copy, which holds only in-frame ones; the method was immunoSEQ multiplex PCR. This repertoire holds about 52,000 clones, and none appear only once. The J gene is TRBJ1-2, the V gene TRBV20-1; no definite D call. The clonotype was recovered from a person aged 18 to 70 in good health. Sequenced sample: peripheral blood mononuclear cells. The CDR3 sequence is CSAREAGNYGYTF. Incomplete CDR3 DNA: TGCAGTGCTAGAGAAGCCGGGAACTATGGC.